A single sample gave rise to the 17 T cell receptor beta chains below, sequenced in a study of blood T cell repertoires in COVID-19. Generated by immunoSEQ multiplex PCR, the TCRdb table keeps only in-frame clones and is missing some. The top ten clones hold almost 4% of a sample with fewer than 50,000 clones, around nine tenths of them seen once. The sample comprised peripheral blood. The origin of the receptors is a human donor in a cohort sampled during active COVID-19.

DNA of the CDR3: TGTGCCAGCAGTGATATAAGGACAGGGGCCTATGGCTACACCTTC. Its translation is CASSDIRTGAYGYTF. This rearrangement joins TRBV25-1 to TRBJ1-2; 9 nucleotides line up with TRBD1. This CDR3 is 15 amino acids long. V shed 3 bases and J 4 bases; nucleotides not matched to a gene: 6. Germline V gives CDR1 MGHDK, CDR2 SYGVNS.

This CDR3 is CASSLGWGDQPQHF. The CDR3 bases are TGCGCCAGCAGCTTGGGCTGGGGGGATCAGCCCCAGCATTTT. The chain carries TRBV5-1 and TRBJ1-5, with D tentatively TRBD1 (5 bases). Trimming removed 0 bases at V and 5 bases at J, with 9 bases between. The CDR3 spans 14 residues. Germline V gene data show CDR1 as SGHRS and CDR2 as YFSETQ.

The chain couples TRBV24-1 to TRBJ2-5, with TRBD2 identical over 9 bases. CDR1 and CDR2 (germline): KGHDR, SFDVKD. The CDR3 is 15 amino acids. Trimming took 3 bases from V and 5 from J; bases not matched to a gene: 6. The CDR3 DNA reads TGTGCCACCAGTGATAACATAGCGGGAGAGGAGACCCAGTACTTC. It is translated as CATSDNIAGEETQYF.

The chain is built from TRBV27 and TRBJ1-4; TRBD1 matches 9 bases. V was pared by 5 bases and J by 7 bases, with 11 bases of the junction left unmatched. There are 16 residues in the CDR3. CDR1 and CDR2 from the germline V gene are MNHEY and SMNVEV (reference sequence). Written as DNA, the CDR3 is TGTGCCAGCAGTATCACAGGGGGCGCGGAAAGTGAAAAACTGTTTTTT. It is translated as CASSITGGAESEKLFF.

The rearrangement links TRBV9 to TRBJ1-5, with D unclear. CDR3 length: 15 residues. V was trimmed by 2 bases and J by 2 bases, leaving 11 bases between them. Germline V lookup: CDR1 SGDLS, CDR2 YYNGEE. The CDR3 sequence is CASSVRRVGNQPQHF. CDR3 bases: TGTGCCAGCAGCGTCAGGAGGGTTGGCAATCAGCCCCAGCATTTT.

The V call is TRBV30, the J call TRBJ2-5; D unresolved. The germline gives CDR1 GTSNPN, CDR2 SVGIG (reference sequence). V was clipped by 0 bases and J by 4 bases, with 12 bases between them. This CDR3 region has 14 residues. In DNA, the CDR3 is TGTGCCTGGAGTGTCACCGGAGCCCCAGAGACCCAGTACTTC. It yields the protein CAWSVTGAPETQYF.

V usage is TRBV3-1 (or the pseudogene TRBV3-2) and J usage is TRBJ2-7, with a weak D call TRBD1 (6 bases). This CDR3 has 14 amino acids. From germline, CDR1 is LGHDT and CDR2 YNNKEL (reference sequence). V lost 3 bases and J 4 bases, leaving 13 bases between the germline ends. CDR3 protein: CASSHRQARYEQYF. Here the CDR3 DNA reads TGTGCCAGCAGCCACCGACAGGCTCGGTACGAGCAGTACTTC.

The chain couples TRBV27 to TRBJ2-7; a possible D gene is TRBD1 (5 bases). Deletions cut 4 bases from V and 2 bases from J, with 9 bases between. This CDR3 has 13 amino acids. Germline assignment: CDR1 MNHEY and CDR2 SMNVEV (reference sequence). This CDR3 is CASSSDSTYEQYF. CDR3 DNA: TGTGCCAGCAGTTCTGACAGCACCTACGAGCAGTACTTC.

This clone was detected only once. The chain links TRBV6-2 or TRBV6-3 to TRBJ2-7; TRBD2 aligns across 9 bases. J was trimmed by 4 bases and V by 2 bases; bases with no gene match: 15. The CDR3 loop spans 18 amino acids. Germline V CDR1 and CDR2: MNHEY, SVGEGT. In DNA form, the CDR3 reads TGTGCCAGCAGTTACGGACGAGGGCTAGCGGGAATTAAATACGAGCAGTACTTC. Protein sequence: CASSYGRGLAGIKYEQYF.

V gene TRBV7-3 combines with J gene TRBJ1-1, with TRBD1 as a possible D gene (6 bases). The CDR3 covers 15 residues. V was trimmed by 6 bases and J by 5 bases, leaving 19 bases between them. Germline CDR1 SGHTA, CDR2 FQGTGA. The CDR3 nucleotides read TGTGCCAGCAGTTTCGGTGGGGGCATGGGAACTGAAGCTTTCTTT. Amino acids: CASSFGGGMGTEAFF.

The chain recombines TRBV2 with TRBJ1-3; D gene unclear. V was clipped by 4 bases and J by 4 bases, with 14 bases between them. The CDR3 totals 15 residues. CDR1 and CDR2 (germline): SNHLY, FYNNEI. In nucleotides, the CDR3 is TGTGCCAGCAGTGGGGCCCGAGTAGAGGGAAACACCATATATTTT. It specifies CASSGARVEGNTIYF. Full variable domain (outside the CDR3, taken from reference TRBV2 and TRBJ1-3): EPEVTQTPSHQVTQMGQEVILRCVPISNHLYFYWYRQILGQKVEFLVSFYNNEISEKSEIFDDQFSVERPDGSNFTLKIRSTKLEDSAMYFCASSGARVEGNTIYFGEGSWLTVV.

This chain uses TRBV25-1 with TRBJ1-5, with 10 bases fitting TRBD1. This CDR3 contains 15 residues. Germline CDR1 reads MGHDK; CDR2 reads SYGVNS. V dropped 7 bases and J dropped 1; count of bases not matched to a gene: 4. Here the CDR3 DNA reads TGTGCCAGCATGCGGACAGGGGGAAGCAATCAGCCCCAGCATTTT. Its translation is CASMRTGGSNQPQHF.

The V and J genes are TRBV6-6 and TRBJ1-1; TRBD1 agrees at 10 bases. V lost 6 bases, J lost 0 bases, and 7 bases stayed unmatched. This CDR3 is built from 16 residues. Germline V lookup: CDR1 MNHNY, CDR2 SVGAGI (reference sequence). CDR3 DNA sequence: TGTGCCAGCAGCCCAGGACAGGGGGTCCTGAACACTGAAGCTTTCTTT. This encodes CASSPGQGVLNTEAFF.

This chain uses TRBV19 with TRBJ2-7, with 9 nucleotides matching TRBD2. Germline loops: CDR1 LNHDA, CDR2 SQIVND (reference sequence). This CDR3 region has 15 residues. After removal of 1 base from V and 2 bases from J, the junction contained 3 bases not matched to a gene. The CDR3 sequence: CASSIGLAGPYEQYV. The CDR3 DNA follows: TGTGCCAGTAGTATAGGCCTAGCGGGACCCTACGAGCAGTACGTC.

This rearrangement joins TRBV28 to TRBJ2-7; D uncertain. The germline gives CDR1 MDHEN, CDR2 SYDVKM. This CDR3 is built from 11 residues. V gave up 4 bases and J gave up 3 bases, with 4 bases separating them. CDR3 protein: CASSSNYEQYF. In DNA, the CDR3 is TGTGCCAGCAGTTCCAACTACGAGCAGTACTTC. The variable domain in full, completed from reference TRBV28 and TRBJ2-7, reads DVKVTQSSRYLVKRTGEKVFLECVQDMDHENMFWYRQDPGLGLRLIYFSYDVKMKEKGDIPEGYSVSREKKERFSLILESASTNQTSMYLCASSSNYEQYFGPGTRLTVT.

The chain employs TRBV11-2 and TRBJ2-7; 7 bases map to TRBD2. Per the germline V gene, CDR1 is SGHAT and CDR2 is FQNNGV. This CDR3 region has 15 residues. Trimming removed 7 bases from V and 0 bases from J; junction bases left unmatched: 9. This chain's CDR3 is CASTVAGGSSYEQYF. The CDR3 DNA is TGTGCCAGCACCGTAGCGGGCGGGAGCTCCTACGAGCAGTACTTC.

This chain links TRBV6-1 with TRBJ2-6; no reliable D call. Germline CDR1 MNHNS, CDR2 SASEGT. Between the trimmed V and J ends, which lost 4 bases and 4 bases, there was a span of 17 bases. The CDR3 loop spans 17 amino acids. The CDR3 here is CASSAIPRTSGANVLTF. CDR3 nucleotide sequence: TGTGCCAGCAGTGCAATACCGCGAACCTCCGGGGCCAACGTCCTGACTTTC.